One T cell receptor (beta chain) is described in this entry. What it binds is unknown. Trimming pared 1 base from V and 1 base from J, leaving 8 bases between. The CDR3 has 14 amino acids. CDR1 and CDR2 (germline): SGHAT, FQNNGV. This sample is part of a study of T cells in localized non-small cell lung cancer. Points from the study as a whole: Uninvolved nearby lung showed the greatest T cell clonality, exceeding that found in tumor.

Generated by immunoSEQ multiplex PCR, the TCRdb table keeps only in-frame clones and is missing some. This sample has under 65,000 clones; around four fifths occur once, and the top ten carry about 20%. The sample in question was peripheral blood, obtained before any cancer treatment. The chain combines TRBV11-2 with TRBJ2-7; the D is unclear. The origin of this receptor is a female donor older than 55 with stage II squamous cell lung carcinoma. The CDR3 DNA reads as TGTGCCAGCAGCTTAGCCTACCCTTCCTACGAGCAGTACTTC. This encodes CASSLAYPSYEQYF.